Here is one T cell receptor beta chain with its context. The antigen it recognizes is unknown. Base quality data are lacking; no much larger clone is found one base away. This sample is part of a study of blood T cell repertoires in COVID-19 (dated by TCRdb to the early 2020s). Broadly, across the study: The collaborator samples originated in the United States, Italy and Spain and spanned the acute and convalescent phases of COVID-19. The prospective study material was composed of cDNA or gDNA derived from T cells, B-cell-depleted T cells, or PBMCs. Subjects who had been exposed to COVID-19, were actively infected with it, or had recovered from it provided the deeply sampled blood TCRbeta repertoires that made up the dataset. The repertoires were made available in a free public database intended to serve as a resource for research on the immune response to SARS-CoV-2. Samples were obtained from the ongoing ImmuneRACE study (first 160 participants) and from about 1,300 subjects provided by 6 global collaborators. Sample metadata almost always included a de-identified subject ID, COVID-19 status, age in years and sex. Where available, HLA class I and class II types were obtained from metadata supplied by the sample provider rather than from assay-based typing. What the authors observed across the whole study: The amount of clinical and demographic metadata varied by source and participant and was provided uncurated.

Participants in the prospective study were enrolled through a virtual design, were aged roughly 18 to 100 years, and lived in under 25 United States geographic areas. Cohort assignment in the prospective study relied on participant-reported clinical history from a screening survey and a study questionnaire. Recovered participants in ImmuneRACE Cohort 3 were defined as having two consecutive negative NP/OP PCR tests, clearance from a healthcare professional, or resolution of symptoms. In the prospective study, mobile phlebotomists collected whole blood, serum and a nasopharyngeal or oropharyngeal swab from each participant. Participants in the prospective study had the option to provide additional blood draws and questionnaires over a roughly two-month period. Before DNA extraction, blood samples from the prospective study were shipped at room temperature or frozen. The immunoSEQ Assay, a bias-controlled multiplex PCR, was used to amplify TCRbeta CDR3 regions from genomic DNA. In the authors' own workflow: Nucleated cell counts per sample were estimated from amplification of reference gene primers within the assay. To quantify the absolute abundance of each unique TCRbeta CDR3 rearrangement, sequence reads were collapsed and filtered. For each sample, productive Simpson clonality was calculated as the square root of Simpson's diversity index across productive rearrangements. TCRdb provides this immuneACCESS table in a form limited to in-frame rearrangements. Some clones are lacking; in checked studies, under half of them reflect an unresolved V gene, and why the rest are absent is not known. D and trimming come from the DNA, and the V and J calls and clone size come from that table. This sample is represented by a few hundred thousand clones; 75% to 90% of them were singletons. Approximately 5% of the sample comes from the top ten.

The germline V gene provides CDR1 SGHVS and CDR2 FNYEAQ. V was cut back by 3 bases and J by 6 bases, leaving a gap of 18 bases between them. Measured from the cysteine to the phenylalanine, the CDR3 is 16 residues long. This entry keeps only the CDR3 DNA: 48 bases, framed from base 1. The clonotype comes from a woman in her 50s who had recovered from COVID-19. Specimen: PBMCs or T cells enriched from blood (not recorded which). Recombination connected TRBV7-6 to TRBJ2-1; the D gene is perhaps TRBD2, on 5 matching bases. The CDR3 amino acid sequence is: CASSLKVERTRNEQFF. At the DNA level, the sequence is TGTGCCAGCAGCTTGAAGGTCGAGCGGACCCGCAATGAGCAGTTCTTC.